Shown below are 24 T cell receptor beta chains from a single sample sequenced in a study of cytomegalovirus exposure and HLA in healthy donors. Sequenced by immunoSEQ multiplex PCR; TCRdb stores in-frame clones only, minus some. The table has about 100,000 clones, about 85% seen once; the top ten hold approximately 2.9%. The specimen was PBMCs. All receptors derive from a woman younger than 35 in good health and CMV-seronegative.

The J gene is TRBJ2-5, the V gene TRBV7-7; 7 nucleotides match TRBD1. This CDR3 contains 15 residues. J gave up 5 bases and V 5 bases, and 11 bases lay outside the gene matches. Germline CDR1 is SSHAT and CDR2 is FNYEAQ (reference sequence). The CDR3 DNA sequence: TGTGCCAGCAGCCTTGGGCCGACAGGGAAGGAGACCCAGTACTTC. Translating gives CASSLGPTGKETQYF.

This chain connects TRBV7-9 to TRBJ2-7; TRBD1 agrees at 10 bases. The CDR3 totals 16 residues. Germline V gene lookup returns CDR1 SEHNR and CDR2 FQNEAQ (reference sequence). With 4 bases clipped from V and 5 bases from J, the junction kept 11 bases outside the gene matches. The CDR3 DNA is TGTGCCAGCAGCTCACGTGACAGGGGGCCCTGGGACGAGCAGTACTTC. As protein: CASSSRDRGPWDEQYF.

V gene TRBV4-1 combines with J gene TRBJ2-1; a possible D gene is TRBD2 (6 bases). CDR1 and CDR2 from the germline V gene are MGHRA and YSYEKL. CDR3 length equals 14 residues. V was clipped by 0 bases and J by 4 bases, with 7 bases between them. CDR3 region: CASSQEGTYNEQFF. Written as DNA, the CDR3 is TGCGCCAGCAGCCAAGAAGGGACTTACAATGAGCAGTTCTTC.

This clone has just one count. The rearrangement links TRBV25-1 to TRBJ2-7; 8 bases match TRBD1. The V and J ends lost 3 bases and 0 bases, in that order; junction bases with no gene match: 7. Germline assignment: CDR1 MGHDK and CDR2 SYGVNS. This CDR3 spans 16 amino acids. This chain's CDR3 is CASSDPGQEISYEQYF. As DNA, the CDR3 is TGTGCCAGCAGTGACCCGGGACAGGAGATCTCCTACGAGCAGTACTTC.

The chain recombines TRBV6-1 with TRBJ1-6; 8 bases align to TRBD1. The length of the CDR3 is 16 residues. V gave up 2 bases and J gave up 8 bases; unmatched junction bases: 8. Germline CDR1 and CDR2: MNHNS and SASEGT. This CDR3 is CASSESYGQGHSPLHF. Written as DNA, the CDR3 is TGTGCCAGCAGTGAATCTTACGGACAGGGTCATTCACCCCTCCACTTT.

The V and J genes are TRBV12-5 and TRBJ1-1; 10 bases line up with TRBD1. The CDR3 sequence is 18 residues long. Germline V gives CDR1 LGHNT, CDR2 FRNRAP. V trimming: 0 bases; J trimming: 2 bases; junction bases outside the gene matches: 9. The CDR3 coding sequence is TGTGCTAGTGGTTTGGTACGAGGACAGGGGGATGCCAACACTGAAGCTTTCTTT. The encoded protein is CASGLVRGQGDANTEAFF.

This rearrangement joins TRBV9 to TRBJ2-3; D is perhaps TRBD2 (5 bases). Trimming removed 3 bases at V and 2 bases at J, with 10 bases between. The germline V gene encodes CDR1 SGDLS and CDR2 YYNGEE. CDR3 size: 14 residues. Written as DNA, the CDR3 is TGTGCCAGCAGCGAACTAGGCCTCACAGATACGCAGTATTTT. This codes for CASSELGLTDTQYF.

This chain's CDR3 is CASSVGGGTGELFF. The CDR3 nucleotides read TGTGCCAGCAGCGTAGGGGGAGGCACCGGGGAGCTGTTTTTT. The J gene is TRBJ2-2, the V gene TRBV9; weak D call: TRBD2 (6 bases). CDR1 is SGDLS and CDR2 is YYNGEE in the germline V gene. With 0 bases removed from V and 4 bases from J, the gap between germline ends came to 7 bases. The CDR3 is made up of 14 amino acids.

The chain links TRBV6-6 to TRBJ2-6; D not certain. Trimming left V 7 bases short and J 0 bases short, with 13 bases between. The CDR3 extends over 16 amino acids. Looked up from germline, CDR1 is MNHNY and CDR2 is SVGAGI (reference sequence). CDR3 amino acids: CASIREIYSGANVLTF. The CDR3 DNA reads as TGTGCCAGCATCCGAGAGATATACTCTGGGGCCAACGTCCTGACTTTC.

The V and J genes are TRBV2 and TRBJ2-1; TRBD2 aligns across 11 bases. Trimming cost V 2 bases and J 1 base; bases outside gene matches: 7. The CDR3 contains 18 residues. Germline V gene sequence: CDR1 SNHLY, CDR2 FYNNEI. The CDR3, as DNA: TGTGCCAGCAGTGAATTCGGTAGCGGGGGGGCGTCCTACAATGAGCAGTTCTTC. This gives the protein CASSEFGSGGASYNEQFF.

This chain uses TRBV7-9 with TRBJ2-7; 7 bases line up with TRBD2. There are 14 residues in the CDR3. The germline gives CDR1 SEHNR, CDR2 FQNEAQ (reference sequence). J gave up 5 bases and V 6 bases, and 10 bases lay outside the gene matches. CDR3 amino acids: CASRYSGRNDEQYF. CDR3 in DNA: TGTGCCAGCAGGTATAGCGGGCGCAACGACGAGCAGTACTTC.

The chain combines TRBV7-9 with TRBJ1-2; 10 bases are a match to TRBD1. This CDR3 comprises 16 residues. Germline V gene lookup returns CDR1 SEHNR and CDR2 FQNEAQ (reference sequence). V shed 5 bases, J shed 7 bases, and the junction held 13 bases outside the gene matches. DNA of the CDR3: TGTGCCAGCAGCCCCGACGGGGGGACAGGGGATGGTGGCTACACCTTC. This translates into CASSPDGGTGDGGYTF.

The chain is built from TRBV7-9 and TRBJ1-1; maybe TRBD1 (5 bases). V lost 3 bases, J lost 4 bases, and 12 bases lay in between. Germline loops: CDR1 SEHNR, CDR2 FQNEAQ (reference sequence). The CDR3 is made up of 14 amino acids. DNA for the CDR3: TGTGCCAGCAGCTTCTGGGATCAGGGCACTGAAGCTTTCTTT. Protein product: CASSFWDQGTEAFF.

This clone was detected many times. V usage is TRBV25-1 and J usage is TRBJ2-2; D is perhaps TRBD2 (5 bases). In germline, CDR1 is MGHDK, CDR2 SYGVNS. Trimming left V 2 bases short and J 3 bases short, with 19 bases between. CDR3 length equals 18 residues. CDR3 in DNA: TGTGCCAGCAGTGAAAGCGGTTCGGGCTCCATCTACACCGGGGAGCTGTTTTTT. It is translated as CASSESGSGSIYTGELFF.

The chain uses TRBV11-2 and TRBJ1-4; D remains ambiguous. The V end was cut by 4 bases, the J end by 3 bases, with 6 bases between. The CDR3 sequence is 13 residues long. Germline CDR1 and CDR2: SGHAT and FQNNGV. CDR3 loop: CASSYSSNEKLFF. The CDR3 nucleotides read TGTGCCAGCAGCTACAGCTCTAATGAAAAACTGTTTTTT.

This rearrangement joins TRBV5-1 to TRBJ2-7; D ambiguous. This CDR3 has 14 residues. CDR1 and CDR2 (germline): SGHRS, YFSETQ. V shed 9 bases and J shed 7 bases, with 23 bases lying between them. CDR3 loop: CAILCHGCFQEQYF. In nucleotides, the CDR3 is TGCGCCATTCTCTGCCATGGTTGTTTCCAGGAGCAGTACTTC.

The chain recombines TRBV7-9 with TRBJ2-6; perhaps TRBD2 as D (5 bases). The V and J ends lost 5 bases and 2 bases respectively, with 7 bases between them. Germline V gene data show CDR1 as SEHNR and CDR2 as FQNEAQ (reference sequence). This CDR3 is 14 amino acids long. CDR3 in amino acids: CASSERPGANVLTF. The CDR3 DNA reads TGTGCCAGCAGCGAGCGGCCTGGGGCCAACGTCCTGACTTTC.

This clone was counted only a few times. The V and J genes are TRBV9 and TRBJ2-1; D remains ambiguous. The CDR3 is 11 amino acids. CDR1 and CDR2 (germline): SGDLS, YYNGEE. Trimming stripped 0 bases from V and 9 bases from J, with 4 bases between. The CDR3 here is CASSVDSEQFF. The CDR3 bases are TGTGCCAGCAGCGTAGACAGTGAGCAGTTCTTC.

The chain joins TRBV5-4 to TRBJ2-6, with D possibly TRBD2 on 5 matching bases. Germline CDR1 reads SGHNT; CDR2 reads YYREEE (reference sequence). Deletions cut 4 bases from V and 2 bases from J, with 19 bases between. The CDR3 runs to 18 residues. CDR3 bases: TGTGCCAGCAGCCTGCGCCCTCCAGGAGGTACTGGGGCCAACGTCCTGACTTTC. This gives the protein CASSLRPPGGTGANVLTF.

This rearrangement joins TRBV9 to TRBJ1-3, with D maybe TRBD1 (5 bases). V was trimmed by 0 bases and J by 4 bases, leaving 17 bases between them. Germline V gene sequence: CDR1 SGDLS, CDR2 YYNGEE. The CDR3 has 17 residues. The DNA for the CDR3 is TGTGCCAGCAGCGTAGGACTGATTGAGGGACTGGGAAACACCATATATTTT. It encodes CASSVGLIEGLGNTIYF.

The rearrangement uses TRBV30 and TRBJ2-3; 8 bases are a match to TRBD2. Losses at the gene ends were 5 bases for V and 0 bases for J; bases not matched to a gene: 10. Germline V gives CDR1 GTSNPN, CDR2 SVGIG (reference sequence). There are 16 residues in the CDR3. CDR3 region: CAWGGAGGLSTDTQYF. CDR3 in DNA: TGTGCCTGGGGCGGGGCGGGGGGCCTTAGCACAGATACGCAGTATTTT.

The chain is built from TRBV19 and TRBJ2-1, with 10 bases fitting TRBD2. The length of the CDR3 is 15 residues. The ends lost 3 bases at V and 4 bases at J; junction bases unmatched: 3. Germline assignment: CDR1 LNHDA and CDR2 SQIVND (reference sequence). CDR3: CASSISGGIYNEQFF. In nucleotides, the CDR3 is TGTGCCAGTAGTATTAGCGGGGGGATTTACAATGAGCAGTTCTTC.

V is TRBV7-9 and J is TRBJ1-6; D is unclear. Trimming cost V 5 bases and J 0 bases, with 8 bases left between them. The CDR3 has 15 amino acids. Germline V CDR1 and CDR2: SEHNR, FQNEAQ (reference sequence). The CDR3 nucleotides read TGTGCCAGCAGCCCCTTCAGCTCCTATAATTCACCCCTCCACTTT. This codes for CASSPFSSYNSPLHF.

The chain carries TRBV5-1 and TRBJ2-1; 11 bases fit TRBD2. The CDR3 length is 21 residues. Germline CDR1 and CDR2: SGHRS and YFSETQ. V was pared by 1 base and J by 4 bases, with 19 bases of the junction left unmatched. In DNA form, the CDR3 reads TGCGCCAGCAGCTTGCCCCGGCTAGCGGGGGGCCGGGTCGAACTTTACAATGAGCAGTTCTTC. Amino acid sequence: CASSLPRLAGGRVELYNEQFF. The whole variable domain, remainder taken from reference TRBV5-1 and TRBJ2-1, is KAGVTQTPRYLIKTRGQQVTLSCSPISGHRSVSWYQQTPGQGLQFLFEYFSETQRNKGNFPGRFSGRQFSNSRSEMNVSTLELGDSALYLCASSLPRLAGGRVELYNEQFFGPGTRLTVL.